Here is one TCR beta chain with its context. What it binds is unknown. CDR3 size: 17 residues. Per germline, CDR1 LGHNA and CDR2 YSLEER. V shed 2 bases, J shed 3 bases, and the junction held 9 bases outside the gene matches. Vbeta (60) and Jbeta (13) primers were used in the PCR. The repertoire was sequenced with immunoSEQ multiplex PCR; TCRdb's copy has only in-frame clones and lacks some. The table shows approximately 160,000 clones, with about 68% occurring only once. The data originate from a study of cytomegalovirus exposure and HLA in healthy donors. Study-level findings and limits: It is likely that the observed cluster of highly shared sequence variants was a sequencing artifact.

In nominal health when sampled, donors likely had unrecorded immune exposures nonetheless. Source material: PBMCs. The receptor was derived from a man between 18 and 35 years old in good health and CMV-seronegative. This chain joins TRBV4-3 and TRBJ2-3; 9 positions agree with TRBD1. CDR3 DNA sequence: TGCGCCAGCAGCCAAAAGCTAGGACAGGGGAGTACAGATACGCAGTATTTT. This translates into CASSQKLGQGSTDTQYF.